The sequence of this TCR beta chain was determined in a study of beta chain features in type 1 diabetes. Findings of the study overall: In every one of the four CD4+ subsets, TCRB CDR3s were moderately but significantly shorter in Type 1 diabetes patients. The study found fewer insertions and more deletions at VDJ junctions in type 1 diabetes patients. Naive, central memory and regulatory TCRB repertoires appeared more similar among patients than healthy donors.

Isolation of CD4+ naive, central memory, regulatory and stem cell-like memory cells was achieved by sorting via CD45RO/CCR7/CD25/CD127/CD95/CD27. The isolated RNA, all of it, was reverse transcribed, so expressed TCRB transcripts were what got sequenced. Clones were read by immunoSEQ multiplex PCR, and TCRdb kept only the in-frame ones, dropping some. This table holds over 150,000 clones, 8% to 8.5% found once. The germline CDR1 and CDR2 sequences are SGHTA and FQGNSA. V lost 7 bases, J lost 4 bases, and 12 bases stayed unmatched. The CDR3 is 17 amino acids. The sample holds a few counts of this clone. Its antigen is not known.

This clonotype was obtained from a woman between 18 and 29 years old with type 1 diabetes. Sequencing input: central memory CD4+ T cells from blood. This sequence joins TRBV7-2 and TRBJ2-5; TRBD2 matches at 13 bases. The CDR3 coding sequence is TGTGCCAGCACCACTAGCGGGGGGGCCGATTTCTCAGAGACCCAGTACTTC. Protein product: CASTTSGGADFSETQYF.